This T cell receptor beta chain was captured by sequencing in a study of identical twins. Study results and caveats: Monozygotic twins shared more out-of-frame TCR alpha than recombination models predicted.

TCRdb itself ran the 5' RACE reads through MiXCR, one entry per CDR3 protein. The table includes some 100,000 distinct CDR3 sequences, roughly 6% detected once. This clonotype came up many times. Its antigen is unknown. Germline V lookup: CDR1 MNHNY, CDR2 SVGAGI (reference sequence). The V gene lost 4 bases and the J gene lost 4 bases, with 9 bases spanning the gap. The CDR3 sequence is 13 residues long. This TCR was recovered from a woman aged 45-59 years in good health. Sequencing was done on a sample of memory T cells sorted from blood. V usage is TRBV6-6 and J usage is TRBJ2-3; tentatively, D is TRBD2 (6 bases). This chain's CDR3 is CASSWGGSDTQYF. The DNA for the CDR3 is TGTGCCAGCAGTTGGGGAGGATCAGATACGCAGTATTTT.